One sample yielded the 27 T cell receptor beta chains listed below, sequenced in a study of regulatory T cells in long-lasting Graves disease. Both iRepertoire HTBI primers and Arm-PCR of CDR3 regions were used to build the TCR beta libraries. TCRdb reanalysed the multiplex PCR reads using MiXCR and keeps one entry per CDR3 protein. This table has about 440,000 distinct CDR3 sequences, under 15% appearing once. Time point described: newly diagnosed GD, antithyroid drugs for less than 3 months. From PBMCs, RNA was extracted and then used to make the TCR library. The data also belong to a second study, concerning T cells in Graves' hyperthyroidism and ophthalmopathy.

Source: peripheral blood mononuclear cells (PBMCs), taken at new diagnosis, from a patient treated with antithyroid drugs. The source is a woman between 25 and 40 years old with Graves disease.

This clonotype was seen only a few times. The V gene is TRBV28, the J gene TRBJ1-2; D is unresolved. CDR1 is MDHEN, CDR2 SYDVKM, per germline. V lost 8 bases and J 0 bases, leaving 7 bases between the germline ends. This CDR3 contains 12 residues. This chain's CDR3 is CASFQPNYGYTF. In DNA form, the CDR3 reads TGTGCCAGCTTTCAGCCTAACTATGGCTACACCTTC.

This clonotype was seen repeatedly, ten times or more. The chain combines TRBV3-1 with TRBJ2-1, with a tentative D call TRBD2 (5 bases). This CDR3 is built from 14 residues. Trimming took off 2 bases at V and 5 bases at J, with 10 bases between the two ends. Germline values: CDR1 LGHDT, CDR2 YNNKEL (reference sequence). The CDR3 nucleotides read TGTGCCAGCAGCCAACCCAGGCGGGACAATGAGCAGTTCTTC. This translates into CASSQPRRDNEQFF.

There are a few counts of this clonotype. The chain carries TRBV20-1 and TRBJ2-1, with TRBD2 matching 10 bases. The CDR3 spans 16 residues. In germline, CDR1 is DFQATT, CDR2 SNEGSKA (reference sequence). After removal of 5 bases from V and 9 bases from J, the junction contained 16 bases not matched to a gene. The CDR3 loop is CSARYDAAGGWGEQFF. The CDR3 coding sequence is TGCAGTGCTCGATACGACGCAGCGGGAGGGTGGGGTGAGCAGTTCTTC.

The table lists this clonotype with many counts. The V gene is TRBV11-2, the J gene TRBJ1-1; 7 nucleotides match TRBD1. The CDR3 runs 14 residues. Germline V gene data show CDR1 as SGHAT and CDR2 as FQNNGV. The V segment lost 2 bases and the J segment 6 bases; nucleotides outside the gene matches: 6. For the CDR3, the DNA is TGTGCCAGCAGCTTATTGGGGACAGCACCTGAAGCTTTCTTT. It specifies CASSLLGTAPEAFF.

The rearrangement links TRBV12-5 to TRBJ2-1, with TRBD1 as a possible D gene (6 bases). Looked up from germline, CDR1 is LGHNT and CDR2 is FRNRAP. The CDR3 covers 21 residues. V dropped 3 bases and J dropped 5 bases, with 32 bases sitting between them. The CDR3 protein is CASGFILRDMILGAQHNEQFF. CDR3 nucleotides: TGTGCTAGTGGTTTCATCCTACGGGACATGATATTGGGGGCACAACACAATGAGCAGTTCTTC.

This clonotype came up many times. This chain connects TRBV29-1 to TRBJ2-1; D remains ambiguous. CDR3 length: 13 amino acids. The germline V gene has CDR1 SQVTM and CDR2 ANQGSEA. Between the trimmed V and J ends, which lost 5 bases and 2 bases, there was a span of 10 bases. In nucleotides, the CDR3 is TGCAGCGTTTATGACTTAGCCTACAATGAGCAGTTCTTC. This gives the protein CSVYDLAYNEQFF.

The sample holds a few counts of this clonotype. The chain carries TRBV5-4 and TRBJ1-6; D is uncertain. From germline, CDR1 is SGHNT and CDR2 YYREEE (reference sequence). V shed 7 bases and J shed 9 bases, with 11 bases lying between them. This CDR3 comprises 12 residues. As DNA, the CDR3 is TGTGCCAGCGGTACAGCAACTTCACCCCTCCACTTT. It translates to CASGTATSPLHF.

This clonotype was seen many times. The chain couples TRBV5-5 to TRBJ1-2; D is undetermined. Looked up from germline, CDR1 is SGHKS and CDR2 is YYEKEE (reference sequence). This CDR3 is 12 amino acids long. Trimming stripped 2 bases from V and 8 bases from J, with 10 bases between. Here the CDR3 reads CASSLGGGGYTF. As DNA, the CDR3 is TGTGCCAGCAGCTTAGGAGGAGGAGGCTACACCTTC.

Concerning this clonotype: One junction end disagrees with the germline gene, perhaps due to a read error. This chain joins TRBV25-1 and TRBJ2-5, with a tentative D call TRBD2 (5 bases). The germline V gene encodes CDR1 MGHDK and CDR2 SYGVNS. There are 14 residues in the CDR3. The CDR3: CASSVASYQETQHF. In DNA form, the CDR3 reads TGTGCCAGCAGTGTTGCTAGCTACCAAGAGACCCAGCACTTC.

This clonotype turned up a few times. The chain has TRBV5-6 and TRBJ1-1; D is uncertain. Germline assignment: CDR1 SGHDT and CDR2 YYEEEE. V dropped 4 bases and J dropped 6 bases, with 13 bases sitting between them. This CDR3 has 13 amino acids. DNA for the CDR3: TGTGCCAGCAGCCCTGGTAGTGCGGCTGAAGCTTTCTTT. Translating gives CASSPGSAAEAFF. Looking up the rest from reference TRBV5-6 and TRBJ1-1 gives the full variable domain: DAGVTQSPTHLIKTRGQQVTLRCSPKSGHDTVSWYQQALGQGPQFIFQYYEEEERQRGNFPDRFSGHQFPNYSSELNVNALLLGDSALYLCASSPGSAAEAFFGQGTRLTVV.

Many counts were recorded for this clonotype. The J gene is TRBJ2-5, the V gene TRBV9; D is uncertain. The length of the CDR3 is 15 residues. The germline V gene encodes CDR1 SGDLS and CDR2 YYNGEE. The V end lost 0 bases, the J end lost 2 bases, and 11 bases lay between the germline ends. The CDR3 DNA sequence: TGTGCCAGCAGCGTAGGCAGGCCCCCTCAAGAGACCCAGTACTTC. It yields the protein CASSVGRPPQETQYF.

This sequence joins TRBV10-3 and TRBJ2-7; D is ambiguous. Germline CDR1 and CDR2: ENHRY and SYGVKD. Trimming stripped 7 bases from V and 1 base from J, with 14 bases between. This CDR3 has 14 residues. In nucleotides, the CDR3 is TGTGCCATCAAACAAGTCGGTTCTTCCTACGAGCAGTACTTC. Its translation is CAIKQVGSSYEQYF.

This clonotype was counted ten times or more. The chain couples TRBV28 to TRBJ1-2, with 12 bases lining up with TRBD1. CDR1 is MDHEN, CDR2 SYDVKM, per germline. This CDR3 comprises 17 residues. V was pared by 6 bases and J by 4 bases, with 12 bases of the junction left unmatched. This chain's CDR3 is CASSLPPGQGAIYGYTF. CDR3 nucleotides: TGTGCCAGCAGCCTCCCTCCGGGACAGGGGGCCATCTATGGCTACACCTTC.

At least ten counts were recorded for this clonotype. This rearrangement joins TRBV2 to TRBJ2-5; possible D gene TRBD1, 6 bases. The V gene's germline CDR1 is SNHLY and CDR2 FYNNEI. V shed 6 bases and J shed 1 base, with 9 bases lying between them. The CDR3 has 13 amino acids. The CDR3 loop reads CASRGTLQETQYF. As DNA, the CDR3 is TGTGCCAGCAGGGGGACACTCCAAGAGACCCAGTACTTC.

This clonotype was counted at least ten times. A read error may account for a junction end that differs from germline. The V gene is TRBV12-3 or TRBV12-4, the J gene TRBJ1-2; the match to TRBD1 covers 7 bases. This CDR3 contains 13 residues. DNA for the CDR3: TGTGCCAGCAGCTTAGGGACAGTATATGGCTACACCTTC. Its protein product is CASSLGTVYGYTF.

This clonotype was seen ten or more times. The CDR3 sequence is CASSYVGAFDTQYF. The CDR3 DNA is TGTGCCAGCAGTTACGTAGGCGCATTCGATACGCAGTATTTT. This chain connects TRBV6-5 to TRBJ2-3; D is ambiguous. Germline lookup yields CDR1 MNHEY and CDR2 SVGAGI. CDR3 length: 14 residues. The V end was cut by 2 bases, the J end by 6 bases, with 12 bases between.

This clonotype was seen many times. The chain carries TRBV28 and TRBJ2-3; 8 bases line up with TRBD1. The CDR3 is 15 amino acids. Germline CDR1 reads MDHEN; CDR2 reads SYDVKM. The J segment lost 3 bases and the V segment lost 8 bases, leaving 10 bases of the junction unmatched. Written as DNA, the CDR3 is TGTGCCAGCGGCTCCCAGGGGGCTGGAACAGATACGCAGTATTTT. The encoded protein is CASGSQGAGTDTQYF. Using reference TRBV28 and TRBJ2-3 for the parts outside the CDR3, the full variable domain is DVKVTQSSRYLVKRTGEKVFLECVQDMDHENMFWYRQDPGLGLRLIYFSYDVKMKEKGDIPEGYSVSREKKERFSLILESASTNQTSMYLCASGSQGAGTDTQYFGPGTRLTVL.

This clonotype was seen more than once but under ten times. CDR3 coding DNA: TGTGCCAGCAGTTTCCCAACAGATCTAGCGAACTCCTACAATGAGCAGTTCTTC. This translates into CASSFPTDLANSYNEQFF. The genes are TRBV28 and TRBJ2-1; a weak D match, TRBD2 (6 bases). The germline CDR1 and CDR2 sequences are MDHEN and SYDVKM. CDR3 size: 18 residues. V lost 3 bases to trimming and J lost 0 bases, with 18 bases between them.

This clonotype has a count of ten or more. V and J are TRBV3-1 and TRBJ1-2, with D maybe TRBD1 (5 bases). The CDR3 length is 17 residues. Germline V gene data show CDR1 as LGHDT and CDR2 as YNNKEL (reference sequence). The V and J ends lost 0 bases and 1 base respectively, with 15 bases between them. The DNA for the CDR3 is TGTGCCAGCAGCCAAGATCCGACAGTTGACAGTAACTATGGCTACACCTTC. Amino acids: CASSQDPTVDSNYGYTF.

This clonotype showed up just a few times. The junction does not match germline at one end; this may be a read error. This chain connects TRBV2 to TRBJ2-6, with D possibly being TRBD1 (5 bases). Germline CDR1 and CDR2: SNHLY and FYNNEI. The CDR3 totals 16 residues. The CDR3 DNA reads TGTGCCAGCCACAGTACGTTACGGTCTGGGGCCAACGTCCAGACTTTC. It is translated as CASHSTLRSGANVQTF.

At least ten counts were recorded for this clonotype. This chain links TRBV5-1 with TRBJ1-2; the D gene is possibly TRBD1 (5 bases). The CDR3 has 21 amino acids. Germline V gives CDR1 SGHRS, CDR2 YFSETQ. V lost 7 bases and J lost 8, with 42 bases in between. The CDR3: CASAKPGTEGGTGDSARGYTF. Written as DNA, the CDR3 is TGCGCCAGCGCCAAACCCGGGACGGAAGGAGGGACTGGAGACTCTGCAAGGGGCTACACCTTC.

A note on this clonotype: A much more abundant neighbour one base away suggests this may be a read error. As the CDR3 is not closed by the conserved phenylalanine or tryptophan, this likely results from a read error. V gene TRBV11-3 combines with J gene TRBJ2-5; D perhaps matches TRBD2 (6 bases). From germline, CDR1 is SGHNT and CDR2 YENEEA. V lost 3 bases and J lost 0, with 11 bases in between. The CDR3 is 15 amino acids. The CDR3 DNA reads TGTGCCAGCAGCTTGGGCGGGACGTACCAAGAGACCCAGTACCTC. Protein sequence: CASSLGGTYQETQYL.

The chain recombines TRBV2 with TRBJ1-1, with D possibly being TRBD1 (5 bases). V dropped 11 bases and J dropped 1 base, with 14 bases sitting between them. Looked up from germline, CDR1 is SNHLY and CDR2 is FYNNEI. This CDR3 comprises 13 residues. This CDR3 reads CAGSKQENTEAFF. The CDR3 DNA reads TGTGCCGGAAGTAAACAGGAGAACACTGAAGCTTTCTTT.

The table lists this clonotype with many counts. The rearrangement uses TRBV11-2 and TRBJ1-5; no definite D call. The CDR3 is 13 residues long. V lost 1 base and J 3 bases, leaving 4 bases between the germline ends. Germline assignment: CDR1 SGHAT and CDR2 FQNNGV. CDR3 sequence reads: CASSLGDNQPQHF. CDR3 in DNA: TGTGCCAGCAGCTTAGGGGACAATCAGCCCCAGCATTTT.

This clonotype came up many times. J is TRBJ2-3 and V is TRBV5-1; 10 bases match TRBD2. The CDR3 loop spans 15 amino acids. Trimming at V came to 5 bases and at J to 2 bases, leaving 5 bases not matched to a gene. The germline V gene encodes CDR1 SGHRS and CDR2 YFSETQ. CDR3 protein: CASRRTSGITDTQYF. CDR3 nucleotides: TGCGCCAGCAGGCGGACTAGCGGAATCACAGATACGCAGTATTTT.

Points on this clonotype: The junction differs from germline at one of its ends, possibly a read error. This rearrangement joins TRBV30 to TRBJ1-6; D might be TRBD1 (5 bases). Per germline, CDR1 GTSNPN and CDR2 SVGIG (reference sequence). The CDR3 spans 18 residues. The CDR3 spells CAGSVWTAAGWGISPLHF. The CDR3 nucleotides read TGTGCCGGGAGTGTATGGACCGCGGCAGGGTGGGGGATTTCACCCCTCCACTTT.

In this sample, this clonotype turned up many times. This chain links TRBV20-1 with TRBJ2-3; the D gene is possibly TRBD2 (6 bases). The CDR3 has 15 residues. Per the germline V gene, CDR1 is DFQATT and CDR2 is SNEGSKA (reference sequence). The germline V and J ends were trimmed by 4 bases and 0 bases, with 14 bases remaining between them. CDR3 amino acids: CSANVVAESTDTQYF. In nucleotides, the CDR3 is TGCAGTGCTAACGTGGTAGCGGAAAGCACAGATACGCAGTATTTT.